Detailed here is one TCR beta chain. Its antigen is as yet unknown. This record comes from a study of blood T cells in healthy people across ages. Study-wide findings and caveats: Estimates drawn from one million T cells were deemed to understate diversity.

Looked up from germline, CDR1 is SNHLY and CDR2 is FYNNEI. V gave up 6 bases and J gave up 9 bases, with 18 bases separating them. CDR3 length: 14 residues. Primed by a sample-barcoded 5' primer and a J-beta primer mix, a second PCR proceeded for 7 to 11 cycles. Sequencing yielded, for each sample, at least 3 million paired-end reads carrying CDR3. TCRdb ran MiXCR on the 5' RACE reads and lists one entry per CDR3 protein. Seen here are roughly 1,800,000 distinct CDR3 sequences, around half observed once, and the top ten hold 2.1%. Total RNA amounts of at least 6 micrograms were extracted per sample. The rearrangement joins TRBV2 to TRBJ2-1, with a weak D call TRBD1 (6 bases). The sequencing sample was made of blood. This TCR derives from a woman between 40 and 50 years old in good health. CDR3 loop: CASSDSNRASEQFF. The CDR3 nucleotides are TGTGCCAGCAGCGATAGTAACAGGGCGAGTGAGCAGTTCTTC.